What follows is one T cell receptor (beta chain) and its context. This specimen comes from a study of blood T cell repertoires in COVID-19. Germline-derived CDR1 and CDR2 are MGHDK and SYGVNS. The V gene end was trimmed by 6 bases and the J gene end by 1 base; junction bases not matched to a gene: 6. CDR3 size: 15 residues. Generated by immunoSEQ multiplex PCR, the TCRdb table keeps only in-frame clones and is missing some. The sample lists about 72,000 clones; roughly 90% were seen once. The source of this sequence is a man aged 25-45 years with acute or convalescent COVID-19. Sequencing input: peripheral blood. The chain couples TRBV25-1 to TRBJ2-1, with 7 bases fitting TRBD1. The DNA for the CDR3 is TGTGCCAGCAGAAGACAGGGCCCTTCCTACAATGAGCAGTTCTTC. Its protein product is CASRRQGPSYNEQFF.